A selection of T cell receptor beta chains follows, all from one sample in a study of CD8 T cells in ankylosing spondylitis. Each CDR3 protein gets one entry after TCRdb re-called the 5' RACE reads with MiXCR. The data hold about 36,000 distinct CDR3 sequences, with 4.5% to 6% observed a single time. The sequencing sample was made of blood, either unsorted or a sorted T cell fraction (not recorded which). These receptors originate from a male donor with ankylosing spondylitis or in good health (not recorded which). CDR3s include the opening cysteine and the closing phenylalanine or tryptophan. A D gene is named only where the DNA matches it firmly. Sizes are listed as how often the clone was seen (once, few, many) or a class if it is expanded.

clone_size	j_call	v_call	d_call	cdr3_nt	cdr3_aa
many	TRBJ2-7	TRBV10-3	-	TGTGCCATCAGTGGGCCCCTGACAGCGAGCTACGAGCAGTACTTC	CAISGPLTASYEQYF
many	TRBJ2-2	TRBV27	-	TGTGCCAGCGGGGGCCTCGCGAACACCGGGGAGCTGTTTTTT	CASGGLANTGELFF
few	TRBJ2-7	TRBV3-1	-	TGTGCCAGCAGCCAAGTTAGCCCTTTGGGCAGGGGCTCCTACGAGCAGTACTTC	CASSQVSPLGRGSYEQYF
many	TRBJ2-1	TRBV5-1	-	TGCGCCAGCAGCTTGGCCTCCGGGACCCCTCATCAGTTCTTC	CASSLASGTPHQFF
many	TRBJ2-7	TRBV5-1	TRBD1	TGCGCCAGCAGCTTCGGACAGGGGGACTACGAGCAGTACTTC	CASSFGQGDYEQYF
many	TRBJ1-6	TRBV7-2	-	TGTGCCAGCAGCTTAGTGGTTCAAGGGGGTTCACCCCTCCACTTT	CASSLVVQGGSPLHF
many	TRBJ1-1	TRBV9	-	TGTGCCAGCAGACAGGGCCCCCACACTGAAGCTTTCTTT	CASRQGPHTEAFF
many	TRBJ1-2	TRBV5-1	-	TGCGCCAGCAGCTCCCAACAGGGTCTCGGCTATGGCTACACCTTC	CASSSQQGLGYGYTF
many	TRBJ2-1	TRBV5-1	TRBD1	TGCGCCAGCAGCTGGGACAGGGTAATCGACAATGAGCAGTTCTTC	CASSWDRVIDNEQFF
many	TRBJ2-1	TRBV11-2	-	TGTGCCAGCAGCTTAGATAGTCCTCAGGGGTGGTACAATGAGCAGTTCTTC	CASSLDSPQGWYNEQFF
many	TRBJ1-3	TRBV5-1	TRBD1	TGCGCCAGCAGCTTGGAACCCCTGGCAGGGGGGGACACCATATATTTT	CASSLEPLAGGDTIYF
many	TRBJ1-3	TRBV9	-	TGTGCCAGCAGCGGATTGAACAGGGAGGGTGGAAACACCATATATTTT	CASSGLNREGGNTIYF
many	TRBJ2-7	TRBV12-3/TRBV12-4	-	TGTGCCAGCAGTTTATCCAGGGCGAGGGGCGAGCAGTACTTC	CASSLSRARGEQYF
many	TRBJ2-5	TRBV20-1	-	TGCAGTGGGATAAGAGGAGGGGCTGACGGTGAGACCCAGTACTTC	CSGIRGGADGETQYF
many	TRBJ2-7	TRBV28	-	TGTGCCAGCAATTGGGGGGCGGGGCGCGAGCAGTACTTC	CASNWGAGREQYF
many	TRBJ2-6	TRBV5-1	TRBD1	TGCGCCAGCAGCACAAGACAGGGGTCCGGGGCCAACGTCCTGACTTTC	CASSTRQGSGANVLTF
many	TRBJ2-7	TRBV29-1	TRBD1	TGCAGCGTGACCAATGCCGGGACAGGGATCTACGAGCAGTACTTC	CSVTNAGTGIYEQYF
many	TRBJ2-3	TRBV25-1	-	TGTGCCAGCAGTGAATTTCGGGGAGATGAGGATACGCAGTATTTT	CASSEFRGDEDTQYF
many	TRBJ2-3	TRBV12-5	-	TGTGCTAGTGGTTCCTCAGGGCCAGATACGCAGTATTTT	CASGSSGPDTQYF
many	TRBJ2-2	TRBV5-1	TRBD1	TGCGCCAGCAGCTCCACACAGGGGGCGAACACCGGGGAGCTGTTTTTT	CASSSTQGANTGELFF
many	TRBJ2-4	TRBV5-1	-	TGCGCCAGCAGCCAACAGGGAACCACAGCCAAAAACATTCAGTACTTC	CASSQQGTTAKNIQYF
many	TRBJ1-2	TRBV7-8	-	TGTGCCAGCAGCTTATTGCTGAAAAACTATGGCTACACCTTC	CASSLLLKNYGYTF
medium-sized	TRBJ2-7	TRBV12-3/TRBV12-4	TRBD2	TGTGCCAGCAGTGATAGCGGGAGCTCCTACGAGCAGTACTTC	CASSDSGSSYEQYF